In its sample, the clone carrying this TCR beta chain was seen once. Its target is unknown. The germline V gene encodes CDR1 SGDLS and CDR2 YYNGEE. This CDR3 is 14 amino acids long. V was pared by 0 bases and J by 1 base, with 7 bases between. Clones were read by immunoSEQ multiplex PCR, and TCRdb kept only the in-frame ones, dropping some. Of fewer than 40,000 clones in the sample, around 94% are singletons; the top ten hold 0.55% to 0.9%. This entry comes from a study of lymphopenia after photon versus proton radiotherapy. Study-level findings and limits: Larger post-nadir TCR diversity loss correlated inversely with survival in deceased patients. Survival link was tested only in deceased patients; proton benefit remains a possibility. Oligoclonal CD8+ Temra expansion after nadir drove photon patients' diversity drop. Under photons, naive T cells and diversity fell while effector/memory populations rose.

This sequence was found in a woman aged 50 to 65 with cholangiocarcinoma. The V and J genes are TRBV9 and TRBJ1-1; D is uncertain. The material was peripheral blood, obtained from a patient treated with photon-based radiotherapy. This CDR3 is CASSVEWRNTEAFF. CDR3 nucleotide sequence: TGTGCCAGCAGCGTAGAATGGAGGAACACTGAAGCTTTCTTT.